This entry is about one T cell receptor beta chain. This record belongs to a study of blood T cell repertoires in COVID-19. Across the whole study: The samples span acute and convalescent COVID-19 from the United States, Italy and Spain. Sample material is recorded as cDNA or gDNA derived from T cells, B-cell-depleted T cells, or PBMCs.

How the authors handled the data: Nucleated cell number was recorded as an estimate derived from reference gene primer amplification. Clones were read by immunoSEQ multiplex PCR, and TCRdb kept only the in-frame ones, dropping some. The DNA was the basis for D and trimming; V, J and clone size are from that table. The sample records fewer than 100,000 clones, about 90% being singletons. The CDR3 contains 13 residues. CDR1 and CDR2 from the germline V gene are GTSNPN and SVGIG (reference sequence). Trimming left V 4 bases short and J 2 bases short, with 11 bases between. This clonotype was obtained from a man between 65 and 85 years old with acute or convalescent COVID-19. The sequenced material came from peripheral blood. The rearrangement uses TRBV30 and TRBJ1-2, with D possibly matching TRBD1 (5 bases). The chain's CDR3 is CAWIQGINYGYTF. The CDR3 nucleotides read TGTGCCTGGATCCAGGGAATAAACTATGGCTACACCTTC.